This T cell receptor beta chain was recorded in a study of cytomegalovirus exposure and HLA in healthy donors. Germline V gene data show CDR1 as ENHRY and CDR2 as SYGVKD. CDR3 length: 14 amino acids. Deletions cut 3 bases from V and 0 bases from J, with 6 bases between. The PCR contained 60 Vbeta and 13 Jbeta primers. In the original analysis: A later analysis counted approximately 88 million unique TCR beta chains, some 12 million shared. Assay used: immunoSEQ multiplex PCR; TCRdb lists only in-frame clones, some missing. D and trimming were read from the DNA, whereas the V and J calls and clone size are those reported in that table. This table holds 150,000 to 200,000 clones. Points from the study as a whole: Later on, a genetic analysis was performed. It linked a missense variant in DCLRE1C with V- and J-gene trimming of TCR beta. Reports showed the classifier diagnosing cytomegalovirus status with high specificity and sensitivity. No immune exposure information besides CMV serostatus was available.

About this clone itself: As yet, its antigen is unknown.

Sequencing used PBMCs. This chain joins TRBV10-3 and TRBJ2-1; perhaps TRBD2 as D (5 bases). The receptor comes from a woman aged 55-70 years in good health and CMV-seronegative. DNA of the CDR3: TGTGCCATCAGTGATGGGAGCTCCTACAATGAGCAGTTCTTC. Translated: CAISDGSSYNEQFF.